What follows is one TCR beta chain and its context. The clone's antigen remains unknown. No clone much larger than this one lies a single base away; base qualities are absent. These data come from a study of blood T cell repertoires in COVID-19 (dated by TCRdb to the early 2020s). Context from the whole study: Collaborator samples came from the United States, Italy and Spain and covered acute and convalescent phases of COVID-19. The prospective study material was composed of cDNA or gDNA derived from T cells, B-cell-depleted T cells, or PBMCs. Subjects who had been exposed to COVID-19, were actively infected with it, or had recovered from it provided the deeply sampled blood TCRbeta repertoires that made up the dataset. A freely available public database, intended as a resource for researchers studying the immune response to SARS-CoV-2, is where the repertoires were released. Samples were obtained from the ongoing ImmuneRACE study (first 160 participants) and from some 1,300 subjects provided by 6 global collaborators. A de-identified subject ID, COVID-19 status, age in years and sex were almost always included in the sample metadata. Where available, HLA class I and class II types were obtained from metadata supplied by the sample provider rather than from assay-based typing.

One collaborating source in Seattle enrolled patients during active infection and followed them longitudinally through the course of disease. The collaborating institutions used their own protocols to collect whole blood in K2EDTA tubes. For TCRbeta analysis, collaborators shipped samples as frozen whole blood, isolated PBMCs, or DNA extracted from either of those sample types. Points the paper makes about the study in general: How much clinical and demographic metadata was included differed by source and by participant, and the metadata was provided uncurated.

The immunoSEQ Assay, a bias-controlled multiplex PCR, was used to amplify TCRbeta CDR3 regions from genomic DNA. As for how the authors treated the data: Nucleated cell counts per sample were estimated from amplification of reference gene primers within the assay. To quantify the absolute abundance of each unique TCRbeta CDR3 rearrangement, sequence reads were collapsed and filtered. For each sample, productive Simpson clonality was calculated as the square root of Simpson's diversity index over productive rearrangements. The table comes from immuneACCESS by way of TCRdb, which keeps in-frame sequences with V and J called. Part of the clones is missing from these tables; in studies checked, under half for an unresolved V gene and the rest for unknown reasons. Clone size and V and J calls were adopted from that table, with D and trimming inferred from the DNA. The sample table records 130,000 to 150,000 clones; 75% to 90% of these occur just once. The top ten clones comprise 13% of the sample.

Counted from cysteine to phenylalanine, this CDR3 has 16 amino acids. The retained sequence is limited to the CDR3, 48 bases, with the frame set at the first base. Trimming accounts for 2 bases at V and 5 bases at J, while the number of junction bases matched to no gene is 9. For CDR1 and CDR2, the germline V gene lists MRHNA and SNTAGT. The TCR sequence derives from a man younger than 35 with COVID-19, enrolled during active disease. Sequenced material: peripheral blood. This chain is built from TRBV6-4 and TRBJ2-1, with 7 junctional bases fitting TRBD2. Here the CDR3 is given as CASSDEAGKGHNEQFF. The DNA sequence is as follows: TGTGCCAGCAGTGACGAAGCGGGAAAAGGCCACAATGAGCAGTTCTTC.